The T cell receptor beta chain under discussion was sequenced for a study of blood T cell repertoires in COVID-19. At the level of the study: Acute and convalescent COVID-19 samples came from the United States, Italy and Spain. PBMCs, B-cell-depleted T cells, or T cells were the source of the cDNA or gDNA that made up the material.

The CDR3 contains 18 residues. The junction had 16 bases not matched to a gene; V was cut back by 3 bases and J by 3 bases. Germline loops: CDR1 MGHRA, CDR2 YSYEKL. Original data processing: Amplification from reference gene primers served as the basis for estimated nucleated cell counts. Only in-frame clones appear in the TCRdb table, and some are missing; sequencing was by immunoSEQ multiplex PCR. The V and J calls and clone size come from that table; D and trimming were worked out from the DNA. The table lists some 76,000 clones, roughly 80% of them singletons, with over 15% in the top ten. The TCR originated in a woman aged 55-70 years with acute or convalescent COVID-19. The chain has TRBV4-1 and TRBJ1-1; TRBD1 matches 7 bases. Material: peripheral blood. The chain's CDR3 is CASSQGLGWTGGDTEAFF. The CDR3 DNA follows: TGCGCCAGCAGCCAGGGCCTAGGCTGGACAGGAGGGGACACTGAAGCTTTCTTT.